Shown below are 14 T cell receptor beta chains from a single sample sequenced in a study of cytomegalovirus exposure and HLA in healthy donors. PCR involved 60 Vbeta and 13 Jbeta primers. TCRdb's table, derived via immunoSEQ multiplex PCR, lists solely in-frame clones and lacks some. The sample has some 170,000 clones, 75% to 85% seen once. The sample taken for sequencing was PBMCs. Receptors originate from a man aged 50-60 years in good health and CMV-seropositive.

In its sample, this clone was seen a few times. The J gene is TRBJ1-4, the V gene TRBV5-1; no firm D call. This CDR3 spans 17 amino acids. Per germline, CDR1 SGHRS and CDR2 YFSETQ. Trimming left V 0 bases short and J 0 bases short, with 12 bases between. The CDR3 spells CASSLVARLATNEKLFF. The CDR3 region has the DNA TGCGCCAGCAGCTTGGTTGCCAGACTTGCAACTAATGAAAAACTGTTTTTT.

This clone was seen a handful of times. The CDR3 loop is CASSIINRVVNQPQHF. CDR3 nucleotides: TGTGCCAGTAGTATTATTAACAGGGTGGTCAATCAGCCCCAGCATTTT. The rearrangement uses TRBV19 and TRBJ1-5; D possibly corresponds to TRBD1 (6 bases). Germline V lookup: CDR1 LNHDA, CDR2 SQIVND (reference sequence). The CDR3 totals 16 residues. V lost 3 bases and J 3 bases, leaving 15 bases between the germline ends.

The CDR3 sequence: CAWRGGLNTEAFF. Here the CDR3 DNA reads TGTGCCTGGAGGGGGGGTTTGAACACTGAAGCTTTCTTT. The chain links TRBV30 to TRBJ1-1; a weak D match, TRBD1 (5 bases). V dropped 3 bases and J dropped 0 bases, with 8 bases sitting between them. The CDR3 sequence is 13 residues long. Per the germline V gene, CDR1 is GTSNPN and CDR2 is SVGIG (reference sequence).

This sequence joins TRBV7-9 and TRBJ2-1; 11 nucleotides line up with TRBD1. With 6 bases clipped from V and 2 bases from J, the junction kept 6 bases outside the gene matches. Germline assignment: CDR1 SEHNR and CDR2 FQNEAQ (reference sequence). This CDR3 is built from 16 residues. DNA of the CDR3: TGTGCCAGCAGACCCAGGACAGGGGGCACCTACAATGAGCAGTTCTTC. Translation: CASRPRTGGTYNEQFF.

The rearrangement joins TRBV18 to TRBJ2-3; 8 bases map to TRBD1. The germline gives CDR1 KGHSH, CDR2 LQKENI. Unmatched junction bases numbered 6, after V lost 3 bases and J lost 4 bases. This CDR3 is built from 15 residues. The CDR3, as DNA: TGTGCCAGCTCACCCGGGACAGGACCTTCAGATACGCAGTATTTT. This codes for CASSPGTGPSDTQYF.

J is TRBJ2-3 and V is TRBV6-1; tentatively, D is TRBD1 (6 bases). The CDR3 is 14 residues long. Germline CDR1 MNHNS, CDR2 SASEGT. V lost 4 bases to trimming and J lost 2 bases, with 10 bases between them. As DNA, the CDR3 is TGTGCCAGCAGTGGACAGGCCCTCACAGATACGCAGTATTTT. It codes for CASSGQALTDTQYF.

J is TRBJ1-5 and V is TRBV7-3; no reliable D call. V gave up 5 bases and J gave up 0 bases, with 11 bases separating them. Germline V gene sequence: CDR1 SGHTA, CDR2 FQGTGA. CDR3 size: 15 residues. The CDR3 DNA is TGTGCCAGCAGCCCGAACCCGGGTAGCAATCAGCCCCAGCATTTT. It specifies CASSPNPGSNQPQHF.

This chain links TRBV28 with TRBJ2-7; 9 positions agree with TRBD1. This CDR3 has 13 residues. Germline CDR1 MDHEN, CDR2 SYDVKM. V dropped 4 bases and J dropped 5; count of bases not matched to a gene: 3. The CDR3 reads CASSSGTGNEQYF. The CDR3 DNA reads TGTGCCAGCAGTTCCGGGACAGGGAACGAGCAGTACTTC.

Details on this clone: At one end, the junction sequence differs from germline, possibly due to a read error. CDR3 in amino acids: CASNEGTRFTGELLF. CDR3 bases: TGTGCCAGCAACGAGGGGACTAGATTCACCGGGGAGCTGCTTTTT. This chain connects TRBV7-2 to TRBJ2-2; 8 bases agree with TRBD2. The CDR3 spans 15 residues. The germline gives CDR1 SGHTA, CDR2 FQGNSA.

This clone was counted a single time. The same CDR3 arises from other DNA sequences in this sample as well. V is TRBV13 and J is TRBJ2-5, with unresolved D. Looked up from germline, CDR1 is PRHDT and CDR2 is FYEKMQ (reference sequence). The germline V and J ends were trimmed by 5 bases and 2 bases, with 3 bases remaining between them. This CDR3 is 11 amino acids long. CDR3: CASSPQETQYF. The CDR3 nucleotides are TGTGCCAGCAGCCCGCAAGAGACCCAGTACTTC. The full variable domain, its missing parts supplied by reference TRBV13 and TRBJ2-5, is AAGVIQSPRHLIKEKRETATLKCYPIPRHDTVYWYQQGPGQDPQFLISFYEKMQSDKGSIPDRFSAQQFSDYHSELNMSSLELGDSALYFCASSPQETQYFGPGTRLLVL.

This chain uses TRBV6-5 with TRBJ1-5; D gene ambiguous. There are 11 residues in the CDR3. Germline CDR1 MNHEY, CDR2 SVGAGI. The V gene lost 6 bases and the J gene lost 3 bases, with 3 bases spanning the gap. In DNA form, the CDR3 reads TGTGCCAGCAGCCACAATCAGCCCCAGCATTTT. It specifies CASSHNQPQHF.

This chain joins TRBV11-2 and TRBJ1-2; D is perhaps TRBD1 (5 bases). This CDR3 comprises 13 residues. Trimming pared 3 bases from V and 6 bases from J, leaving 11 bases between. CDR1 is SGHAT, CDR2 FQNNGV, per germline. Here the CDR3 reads CASSFSAGNGYTF. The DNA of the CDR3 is TGTGCCAGCAGCTTCTCGGCAGGGAATGGCTACACCTTC.

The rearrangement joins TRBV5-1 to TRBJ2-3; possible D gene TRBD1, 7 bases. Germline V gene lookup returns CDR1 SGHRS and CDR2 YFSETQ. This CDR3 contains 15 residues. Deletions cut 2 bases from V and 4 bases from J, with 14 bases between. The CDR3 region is CASSLSRGVADTQYF. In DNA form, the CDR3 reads TGCGCCAGCAGCTTAAGCAGGGGGGTGGCAGATACGCAGTATTTT.

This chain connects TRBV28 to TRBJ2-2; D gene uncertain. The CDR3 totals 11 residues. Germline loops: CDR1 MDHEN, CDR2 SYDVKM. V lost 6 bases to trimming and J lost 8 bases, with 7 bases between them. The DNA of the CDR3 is TGTGCCAGCAGCCTTCTTGGGGAGCTGTTTTTT. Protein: CASSLLGELFF.